This is a list of T cell receptor beta chains from one sample in a study of T cells in Graves' hyperthyroidism and ophthalmopathy. TCRdb passed the multiplex PCR reads through MiXCR, listing each CDR3 protein once. The profile covers about 350,000 distinct CDR3 sequences, with roughly an eighth appearing a single time and 34% taken by the ten largest. The sequencing input was blood. The receptor source for this set is a middle-aged woman with Graves' ophthalmopathy. Each CDR3 is given with its conserved first and last residue. The D gene is left open where the match is weak. Only part of the rows carry a size: once, few, many, or a class if the clone is expanded.

J gene | D gene | V gene | clone size | CDR3 length | CDR3 protein | CDR3 DNA
TRBJ2-7 | TRBD1 | TRBV3-1 | many | 13 | CASSHRGFYEQYF | TGTGCCAGCAGCCACAGGGGGTTCTACGAGCAGTACTTC
TRBJ2-6 | - | TRBV2 | - | 16 | CASSSRQRSGANVLTF | TGTGCCAGCAGTTCGAGACAGCGCTCTGGGGCCAACGTCCTGACTTTC
TRBJ1-1 | TRBD1 | TRBV6-4 | - | 15 | CASSRNQGANTEAFF | TGTGCCAGCAGCCGCAACCAGGGGGCGAACACTGAAGCTTTCTTT
TRBJ2-2 | TRBD2 | TRBV12-3/TRBV12-4 | many | 18 | CASTHRVAGVIEDGELFF | TGTGCCAGCACCCACAGGGTAGCGGGGGTTATAGAGGACGGGGAGCTGTTTTTT
TRBJ1-4 | TRBD1 | TRBV29-1 | few | 14 | CSVTDRETNEKLFF | TGCAGCGTGACCGACAGGGAAACTAATGAAAAACTGTTTTTT
TRBJ2-1 | TRBD1 | TRBV5-1 | many | 15 | CASSSRTGSYNEQFF | TGCGCCAGCAGCTCCCGGACAGGCTCCTACAATGAGCAGTTCTTC
TRBJ2-2 | TRBD1 | TRBV19 | many | 16 | CASSIKGTGIHGELFF | TGTGCCAGTAGTATAAAGGGGACAGGGATTCACGGGGAGCTGTTTTTT
TRBJ2-5 | - | TRBV4-1 | - | 15 | CASSQASTSYETQYF | TGCGCCAGCAGCCAAGCCTCAACTAGCTACGAGACCCAGTACTTC
TRBJ2-2 | TRBD2 | TRBV2 | - | 17 | CASRDPASGGLAGELFF | TGTGCCAGCAGAGACCCCGCTAGCGGGGGGCTTGCCGGGGAGCTGTTTTTT
TRBJ1-4 | - | TRBV3-1 | few | 13 | CASSHRSNEKLFF | TGTGCCAGCAGCCACCGCAGTAATGAAAAACTGTTTTTT
TRBJ2-5 | - | TRBV5-1 | many | 15 | CASSLGQAPQETQYF | TGCGCCAGCAGCTTGGGGCAGGCACCACAAGAGACCCAGTACTTC
TRBJ2-3 | - | TRBV11-2 | many | 17 | CASSRGRRVWGPDTQYF | TGTGCCAGCAGCCGTGGTAGACGGGTTTGGGGTCCAGATACGCAGTATTTT
TRBJ2-1 | - | TRBV20-1 | many | 13 | CSGGGLRGNEQFF | TGCAGTGGGGGAGGCCTTCGAGGCAATGAGCAGTTCTTC
TRBJ2-2 | - | TRBV9 | - | 13 | CASSVEQTRELFF | TGTGCCAGCAGCGTAGAACAGACCCGGGAGCTGTTTTTT
TRBJ1-2 | - | TRBV12-3/TRBV12-4 | many | 14 | CASRTGTVSSGYTF | TGTGCCAGCAGAACTGGGACGGTTAGTTCTGGCTACACCTTC
TRBJ2-2 | TRBD2 | TRBV10-1 | few | 16 | CASSELASGGTGELFF | TGCGCCAGCAGTGAGTTGGCTAGCGGGGGGACCGGGGAGCTGTTTTTT
TRBJ1-1 | - | TRBV2 | - | 11 | CASSEGSEAFF | TGTGCCAGCAGTGAAGGGAGTGAAGCTTTCTTT
TRBJ2-1 | - | TRBV5-1 | few | 15 | CASTSPGTNNGEQFF | TGCGCCAGCACCTCACCTGGGACCAACAACGGGGAGCAGTTCTTC